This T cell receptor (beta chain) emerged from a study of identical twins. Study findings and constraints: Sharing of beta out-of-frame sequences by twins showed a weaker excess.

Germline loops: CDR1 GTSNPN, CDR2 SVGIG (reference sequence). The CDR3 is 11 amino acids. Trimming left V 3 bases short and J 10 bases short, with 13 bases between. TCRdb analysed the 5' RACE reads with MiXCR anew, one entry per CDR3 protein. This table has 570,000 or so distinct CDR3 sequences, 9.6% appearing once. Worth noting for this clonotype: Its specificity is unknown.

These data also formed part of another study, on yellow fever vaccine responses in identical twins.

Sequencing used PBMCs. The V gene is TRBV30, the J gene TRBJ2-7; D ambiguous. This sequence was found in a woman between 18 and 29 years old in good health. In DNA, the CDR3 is TGTGCCTGGAGGAGGCGCGGCCCCCAGTACTTC. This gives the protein CAWRRRGPQYF.